These 7 T cell receptor beta chains originate from one sample sequenced in a study of T cell responses to AZD1222 COVID-19 vaccine. Profiling relied on immunoSEQ multiplex PCR, and the TCRdb table lists in-frame clones only, not all of them. The repertoire holds over 100,000 clones, around nine tenths seen once, with about 19% in the top ten. The sample was peripheral blood, taken on day 0 of AZD1222 vaccination. The receptors stem from an adult in good health.

The chain employs TRBV7-2 and TRBJ2-4; the match to TRBD2 covers 8 bases. The CDR3 is 16 amino acids. Germline V CDR1 and CDR2: SGHTA, FQGNSA. With 5 bases clipped from V and 0 bases from J, the junction kept 6 bases outside the gene matches. CDR3 region: CASSPTSDLAKNIQYF. In DNA form, the CDR3 reads TGTGCCAGCAGCCCGACTAGCGACCTAGCCAAAAACATTCAGTACTTC.

This rearrangement joins TRBV2 to TRBJ1-1; D remains ambiguous. The CDR3 sequence is 11 residues long. Per germline, CDR1 SNHLY and CDR2 FYNNEI. The V end was cut by 7 bases, the J end by 1 base, with 4 bases between. CDR3 coding DNA: TGTGCCAGCACCCCGAACACTGAAGCTTTCTTT. This gives the protein CASTPNTEAFF.

The chain has TRBV12-5 and TRBJ1-1; D unresolved. The CDR3 consists of 16 residues. V was trimmed by 0 bases and J by 4 bases, leaving 15 bases between them. Germline values: CDR1 LGHNT, CDR2 FRNRAP. CDR3 nucleotides: TGTGCTAGTGGTTTGGTATTGGGGAAGGAGGGCACTGAAGCTTTCTTT. This encodes CASGLVLGKEGTEAFF. Looking up the rest from reference TRBV12-5 and TRBJ1-1 gives the full variable domain: DARVTQTPRHKVTEMGQEVTMRCQPILGHNTVFWYRQTMMQGLELLAYFRNRAPLDDSGMPKDRFSAEMPDATLATLKIQPSEPRDSAVYFCASGLVLGKEGTEAFFGQGTRLTVV.

The V gene is TRBV27, the J gene TRBJ2-7; no firm D call. This CDR3 region has 12 residues. The germline V gene encodes CDR1 MNHEY and CDR2 SMNVEV (reference sequence). V lost 0 bases, J lost 4 bases, and 4 bases lay in between. DNA for the CDR3: TGTGCCAGCAGTTTATCCGGGTACGAGCAGTACTTC. Amino acid sequence: CASSLSGYEQYF.

The chain carries TRBV4-1 and TRBJ1-2; 8 bases match TRBD1. The junction had 2 bases not matched to a gene; V was cut back by 4 bases and J by 1 base. The germline V gene encodes CDR1 MGHRA and CDR2 YSYEKL. The CDR3 length is 14 residues. The CDR3 here is CASSPGQGNYGYTF. The CDR3 bases are TGCGCCAGCAGCCCCGGACAGGGTAACTATGGCTACACCTTC.

V is TRBV30 and J is TRBJ1-2, with D uncertain. The V gene lost 3 bases and the J gene lost 3 bases, with 2 bases spanning the gap. Per germline, CDR1 GTSNPN and CDR2 SVGIG (reference sequence). CDR3 length equals 10 residues. The CDR3 DNA is TGTGCCTGGAGGGACTATGGCTACACCTTC. Translating it yields CAWRDYGYTF.

This chain connects TRBV4-1 to TRBJ2-7; TRBD2 is a possible D gene (5 bases). The CDR3 loop spans 15 amino acids. The germline V and J ends were trimmed by 0 bases and 3 bases, with 12 bases remaining between them. Germline CDR1 is MGHRA and CDR2 is YSYEKL. The CDR3 DNA sequence: TGCGCCAGCAGCCAAGATTGGGAAGGAGGCTACGAGCAGTACTTC. Amino acids: CASSQDWEGGYEQYF.